One and the same sample provided the 24 T cell receptor beta chains below, sequenced in a study of CD8+CD57+ T cells in acquired aplastic anemia. Genomic DNA, serving as template, underwent TCR beta VDJ and CDR3 profiling. TCRdb analysed the reads with MiXCR anew, one entry per CDR3 protein. The table includes 150,000 to 200,000 distinct CDR3 sequences, 48% detected once. Whoever was chosen for sequencing had shown CD8+CD57+ cell expansion by flow cytometry. The sample was sorted CD4+, CD8+, or CD8+CD57+ T cells (not recorded which) from PBMCs. These receptors all stem from a human donor with aplastic anemia.

The chain's CDR3 is CAISEFSDRDSPLHF. CDR3 sequence (DNA): TGTGCCATCAGTGAATTTTCGGACAGGGATTCACCCCTCCACTTT. The chain joins TRBV10-3 to TRBJ1-6; 8 nucleotides agree with TRBD1. From germline, CDR1 is ENHRY and CDR2 SYGVKD. V was clipped by 3 bases and J by 8 bases; unmatched bases: 6. The CDR3 is 15 amino acids.

As to this clonotype: This may be a read error, as it is one base from a much larger clone. This chain uses TRBV11-2 with TRBJ2-7; D may be TRBD1 or TRBD2 (5 bases each). Germline V gene lookup returns CDR1 SGHAT and CDR2 FQNNGV. V gave up 3 bases and J gave up 0 bases, with 18 bases separating them. This CDR3 is 17 amino acids long. CDR3 amino acids: CASSFRSVVGVSYEQYF. CDR3 nucleotide sequence: TGTGCCAGCAGCTTCAGGTCCGTTGTGGGGGTCTCCTACGAGCAGTACTTC.

Many counts were recorded for this clonotype. The junction departs from germline at one end; a sequencing error may be responsible. The chain uses TRBV20-1 and TRBJ1-2; D ambiguous. Germline-derived CDR1 and CDR2 are DFQATT and SNEGSKA (reference sequence). CDR3 length: 11 amino acids. The CDR3 bases are TGCAGTGCTAGAGTTGAGGTCTCCATGCGCTTC. Its translation: CSARVEVSMRF.

The chain couples TRBV29-1 to TRBJ2-7, with D uncertain. V was clipped by 6 bases and J by 2 bases, with 14 bases between them. The CDR3 loop spans 13 amino acids. Looked up from germline, CDR1 is SQVTM and CDR2 is ANQGSEA. CDR3 coding DNA: TGCAGCGTCACGGCACAGTTCGCCTACGAGCAGTACTTC. This codes for CSVTAQFAYEQYF.

In this sample, this clonotype turned up a few times. J is TRBJ2-3 and V is TRBV10-3; D is tentatively TRBD1 or TRBD2 (6 bases each). V lost 3 bases and J 2 bases, leaving 15 bases between the germline ends. Germline lookup yields CDR1 ENHRY and CDR2 SYGVKD. This CDR3 has 16 amino acids. The CDR3 nucleotides read TGTGCCATCAGTGAAGGGGGGCATGGGCTCACAGATACGCAGTATTTT. Its translation: CAISEGGHGLTDTQYF.

The table lists this clonotype with many counts. The chain couples TRBV12-3 or TRBV12-4 to TRBJ1-3; a weak D match, TRBD1 (5 bases). The CDR3 covers 12 residues. V was cut by 10 bases and J by 2 bases, with 9 bases left in between. The CDR3: CATRGTGNTIYF. The CDR3, as DNA: TGTGCCACTCGGGGGACTGGAAACACCATATATTTT.

This clonotype was seen ten or more times. The chain combines TRBV6-2 or TRBV6-3 with TRBJ1-4, with TRBD1 matching over 9 bases. Germline V gene data show CDR1 as MNHEY and CDR2 as SVGEGT. The CDR3 runs 14 residues. With V trimmed by 7 bases and J by 10 bases, 10 bases remained unmatched. The DNA for the CDR3 is TGTGCCAGCAAGCCGGGACAGGGATCGCGAAAACTGTTTTTT. Translated: CASKPGQGSRKLFF.

The rearrangement links TRBV7-3 to TRBJ1-3; D not resolved. CDR3 length equals 15 residues. Trimming removed 4 bases from V and 3 bases from J, with 13 bases in between. The germline V gene has CDR1 SGHTA and CDR2 FQGTGA. The CDR3 region has the DNA TGTGCCAGCAGCTCCGCCCACCCCGGTGGAAACACCATATATTTT. It yields the protein CASSSAHPGGNTIYF.

The genes are TRBV11-2 and TRBJ1-6; 10 bases fit TRBD1. Per the germline V gene, CDR1 is SGHAT and CDR2 is FQNNGV. V was clipped by 4 bases and J by 10 bases; unmatched bases: 10. The CDR3 is 16 residues long. CDR3 protein: CASSSGGQGKDSPLHF. The CDR3 DNA reads as TGTGCCAGCAGCTCAGGGGGACAGGGGAAGGACTCACCCCTCCACTTT.

This clonotype was recorded at least ten times. CDR3: CSAREGASNEQFF. The DNA of the CDR3 is TGCAGTGCTAGGGAGGGGGCAAGCAATGAGCAGTTCTTC. The V gene is TRBV20-1, the J gene TRBJ2-1; TRBD1 might be the D (7 bases). The CDR3 contains 13 residues. Germline CDR1 DFQATT, CDR2 SNEGSKA (reference sequence). V dropped 3 bases and J dropped 6 bases, with 12 bases sitting between them.

This clonotype was detected many times. The V and J genes are TRBV3-1 and TRBJ2-7, with D possibly being TRBD2 (6 bases). Germline V CDR1 and CDR2: LGHDT, YNNKEL (reference sequence). The CDR3 has 13 amino acids. V lost 4 bases and J lost 6, with 13 bases in between. The CDR3 DNA sequence: TGTGCCAGCAGCCTCAACTCGGAGGGCGAGCAGTACTTC. Its translation: CASSLNSEGEQYF.

The CDR3 here is CSVSAGGTEAFF. CDR3 DNA: TGCAGCGTTAGTGCAGGGGGGACTGAAGCTTTCTTT. The chain has TRBV29-1 and TRBJ1-1; 7 bases match TRBD1. CDR1 and CDR2 (germline): SQVTM, ANQGSEA. The CDR3 runs to 12 residues. V trimming: 5 bases; J trimming: 5 bases; junction bases outside the gene matches: 5.

V is TRBV2 and J is TRBJ1-5; D is possibly TRBD1 (6 bases). From germline, CDR1 is SNHLY and CDR2 FYNNEI. Trimming removed 3 bases from V and 4 bases from J, with 10 bases in between. The CDR3 is 14 amino acids. CDR3 in DNA: TGTGCCAGCAGTGACAGGGGAATGAATCAGCCCCAGCATTTT. Translation: CASSDRGMNQPQHF.

The count of this clonotype is one. This chain uses TRBV25-1 with TRBJ1-1, with TRBD1 matching 8 bases. V lost 8 bases to trimming and J lost 1 base; unmatched junction nucleotides: 9. This CDR3 is built from 15 residues. Per the germline V gene, CDR1 is MGHDK and CDR2 is SYGVNS. The CDR3 sequence is CASSPQGVGNTEAFF. The CDR3 DNA sequence: TGTGCCAGCTCACCACAGGGGGTGGGGAACACTGAAGCTTTCTTT. Drawing the rest from reference TRBV25-1 and TRBJ1-1, the complete variable domain is EADIYQTPRYLVIGTGKKITLECSQTMGHDKMYWYQQDPGMELHLIHYSYGVNSTEKGDLSSESTVSRIRTEHFPLTLESARPSHTSQYLCASSPQGVGNTEAFFGQGTRLTVV.

The chain recombines TRBV29-1 with TRBJ2-1; D ambiguous. The CDR3 covers 11 residues. Deletions cut 4 bases from V and 8 bases from J, with 9 bases between. Germline CDR1 and CDR2: SQVTM and ANQGSEA. CDR3 coding DNA: TGCAGCGTTGCTAGTTTCGATGAGCAGTTCTTC. The encoded protein is CSVASFDEQFF.

This clonotype was counted between two and nine times. The chain uses TRBV11-3 and TRBJ2-7; no firm D call. CDR1 and CDR2 (germline): SGHNT, YENEEA. Between the trimmed V and J ends, which lost 1 base and 6 bases, there was a span of 10 bases. The CDR3 is 13 amino acids. CDR3 in DNA: TGTGCCAGCAGCTTAGGGGCGGCCGCCGAGCAGTACTTC. Translation gives CASSLGAAAEQYF.

The chain links TRBV25-1 to TRBJ2-1; 7 bases are a match to TRBD1. The CDR3 length is 15 residues. CDR1 MGHDK and CDR2 SYGVNS come from the germline V gene. With V trimmed by 3 bases and J by 4 bases, 6 bases remained unmatched. The CDR3 region is CASSDPGGLYNEQFF. Here the CDR3 DNA reads TGTGCCAGCAGTGACCCAGGGGGTCTTTACAATGAGCAGTTCTTC.

The table lists this clonotype with a few counts. V and J are TRBV7-9 and TRBJ2-7, with 8 nucleotides matching TRBD1. Germline V CDR1 and CDR2: SEHNR, FQNEAQ (reference sequence). V was pared by 5 bases and J by 5 bases, with 8 bases of the junction left unmatched. The CDR3 consists of 14 residues. CDR3 in DNA: TGTGCCAGCAGCATCGGACAGGGTTTCGACGAGCAGTACTTC. Residues: CASSIGQGFDEQYF.

The genes are TRBV7-9 and TRBJ2-5; D is possibly TRBD2 (6 bases). Germline values: CDR1 SEHNR, CDR2 FQNEAQ (reference sequence). The V end lost 1 base, the J end lost 1 base, and 10 bases lay between the germline ends. The CDR3 is 15 amino acids. The DNA of the CDR3 is TGTGCCAGCAGCTTAGAATCGCGGGGCCAAGAGACCCAGTACTTC. The encoded protein is CASSLESRGQETQYF.

The chain employs TRBV29-1 and TRBJ2-4; D remains unclear. Trimming took off 4 bases at V and 7 bases at J, with 11 bases between the two ends. The germline V gene has CDR1 SQVTM and CDR2 ANQGSEA. The CDR3 totals 12 residues. CDR3 nucleotide sequence: TGCAGCGTTGTTAGCTTGAGTAACATTCAGTACTTC. Translation: CSVVSLSNIQYF.

This clonotype occurred many times. This chain joins TRBV27 and TRBJ2-5; D gene uncertain. This CDR3 is 9 amino acids long. Germline loops: CDR1 MNHEY, CDR2 SMNVEV (reference sequence). V was cut by 3 bases and J by 13 bases, with 6 bases left in between. CDR3 coding DNA: TGTGCCAGCAGTTTCCTTAGGTACTTC. Translating it yields CASSFLRYF.

In this sample, this clonotype turned up many times. V usage is TRBV2 and J usage is TRBJ1-2, with D maybe TRBD1 (6 bases). The CDR3 is 12 residues long. The germline CDR1 and CDR2 sequences are SNHLY and FYNNEI. Trimming left V 11 bases short and J 3 bases short, with 13 bases between. The CDR3 reads CAGGQLDYGYTF. CDR3 nucleotide sequence: TGTGCCGGGGGGCAATTGGACTATGGCTACACCTTC. The whole variable domain, filled in from reference TRBV2 and TRBJ1-2, reads EPEVTQTPSHQVTQMGQEVILRCVPISNHLYFYWYRQILGQKVEFLVSFYNNEISEKSEIFDDQFSVERPDGSNFTLKIRSTKLEDSAMYFCAGGQLDYGYTFGSGTRLTVV.

On this clonotype: A much more abundant neighbour one base away suggests this may be a read error. V is TRBV5-1 and J is TRBJ1-2; D is unresolved. The CDR3 runs to 15 residues. Germline V CDR1 and CDR2: SGHRS, YFSETQ. CDR3 residues: CASGLDPAINYGYTF. CDR3 nucleotide sequence: TGCGCCAGCGGCTTGGATCCAGCTATTAACTATGGCTACACCTTC.

V and J are TRBV24-1 and TRBJ2-3; TRBD1 is a possible D gene (6 bases). Trimming pared 9 bases from V and 2 bases from J, leaving 11 bases between. Germline CDR1 reads KGHDR; CDR2 reads SFDVKD. This CDR3 has 13 residues. In nucleotides, the CDR3 is TGTGCCACCCGGACAGACACCACAGATACGCAGTATTTT. As protein: CATRTDTTDTQYF.